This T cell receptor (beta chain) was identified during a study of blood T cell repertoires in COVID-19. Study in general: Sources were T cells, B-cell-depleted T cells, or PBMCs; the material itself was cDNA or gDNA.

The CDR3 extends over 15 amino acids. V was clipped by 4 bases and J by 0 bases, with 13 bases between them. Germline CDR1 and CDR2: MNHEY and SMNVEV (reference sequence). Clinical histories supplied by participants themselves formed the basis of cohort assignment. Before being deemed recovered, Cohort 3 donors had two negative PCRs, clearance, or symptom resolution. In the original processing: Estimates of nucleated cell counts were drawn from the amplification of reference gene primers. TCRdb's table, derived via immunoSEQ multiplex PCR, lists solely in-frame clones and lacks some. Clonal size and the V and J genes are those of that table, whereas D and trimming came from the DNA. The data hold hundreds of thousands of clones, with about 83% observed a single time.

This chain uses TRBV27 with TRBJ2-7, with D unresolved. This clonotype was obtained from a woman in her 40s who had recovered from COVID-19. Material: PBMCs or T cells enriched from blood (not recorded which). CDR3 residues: CASSYRTESSYEQYF. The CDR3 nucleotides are TGTGCCAGCAGTTACCGAACAGAGAGCTCCTACGAGCAGTACTTC.